This entry lists 32 T cell receptor beta chains sequenced from one sample in a study of multiple sclerosis patients with progressive multifocal leukoencephalopathy. Measured with immunoSEQ multiplex PCR; TCRdb has only the in-frame clones, and not every one. The data show under 40,000 clones, 89% seen once. Time point meaning: before natalizumab initiation. The sequencing input was PBMCs. Source of these receptors: a human donor with multiple sclerosis.

This clone has a single count. The chain carries TRBV4-1 and TRBJ2-2; no clear D gene. The CDR3 totals 17 residues. Germline values: CDR1 MGHRA, CDR2 YSYEKL. With 0 bases removed from V and 0 bases from J, the gap between germline ends came to 11 bases. CDR3 sequence reads: CASSQDPPLANTGELFF. In DNA, the CDR3 is TGCGCCAGCAGCCAAGATCCTCCTTTGGCGAACACCGGGGAGCTGTTTTTT.

The genes are TRBV10-1 and TRBJ2-1; D remains unclear. The germline CDR1 and CDR2 sequences are WNHNN and SYGVQD (reference sequence). The CDR3 is made up of 15 amino acids. The germline V and J ends were trimmed by 4 bases and 0 bases, with 10 bases remaining between them. Here the CDR3 reads CASSGGGSSYNEQFF. The CDR3 nucleotides read TGCGCCAGCAGTGGCGGCGGTAGCTCCTACAATGAGCAGTTCTTC.

This sequence joins TRBV7-9 and TRBJ1-2, with 8 bases matching TRBD1. Germline assignment: CDR1 SEHNR and CDR2 FQNEAQ (reference sequence). The CDR3 is 15 amino acids. V gave up 5 bases and J gave up 7 bases; unmatched junction bases: 12. For the CDR3, the DNA is TGTGCCAGCAGCCGAGGCGCCGACAGGGGCGGTGGCTACACCTTC. Amino acids: CASSRGADRGGGYTF. The full variable domain, with the rest looked up from reference TRBV7-9 and TRBJ1-2, is DTGVSQNPRHKITKRGQNVTFRCDPISEHNRLYWYRQTLGQGPEFLTYFQNEAQLEKSRLLSDRFSAERPKGSFSTLEIQRTEQGDSAMYLCASSRGADRGGGYTFGSGTRLTVV.

In this sample, this clone turned up a few times. The chain is built from TRBV7-9 and TRBJ1-3, with 9 bases fitting TRBD1. Unmatched junction bases numbered 13, after V lost 5 bases and J lost 11 bases. The CDR3 has 15 residues. Germline V CDR1 and CDR2: SEHNR, FQNEAQ (reference sequence). CDR3 DNA sequence: TGTGCCAGCAGCCCCATTCGGACAGGGGAAAAGTCCATATATTTT. It yields the protein CASSPIRTGEKSIYF.

V and J are TRBV6-5 and TRBJ2-7; TRBD1 is a possible D gene (6 bases). CDR3 length: 13 amino acids. V was clipped by 6 bases and J by 1 base, with 10 bases between them. The germline CDR1 and CDR2 sequences are MNHEY and SVGAGI. CDR3 bases: TGTGCCAGCAGACAACAGGGTTCCTACGAGCAGTACTTC. Encoded protein: CASRQQGSYEQYF.

CDR3 in amino acids: CASSPWLGTSGSNEQFF. The CDR3 nucleotides are TGTGCCAGCAGCCCCTGGCTCGGGACTAGCGGGAGTAATGAGCAGTTCTTC. The chain couples TRBV14 to TRBJ2-1; the match to TRBD2 covers 14 bases. CDR3 length equals 17 residues. Germline V CDR1 and CDR2: SGHDN, FVKESK. Trimming cost V 4 bases and J 7 bases; bases outside gene matches: 9.

J is TRBJ1-1 and V is TRBV28; D is undetermined. This CDR3 has 13 amino acids. Trimming left V 2 bases short and J 4 bases short, with 8 bases between. Germline CDR1 and CDR2: MDHEN and SYDVKM. The CDR3 nucleotides are TGTGCCAGCAGTTTAGGGTTGGGCACTGAAGCTTTCTTT. This codes for CASSLGLGTEAFF.

The V gene is TRBV5-5, the J gene TRBJ2-7, with 7 bases matching TRBD2. This CDR3 has 15 residues. Germline V gives CDR1 SGHKS, CDR2 YYEKEE (reference sequence). Trimming cost V 0 bases and J 3 bases; bases outside gene matches: 6. CDR3 region: CASSLGSSGIYEQYF. The CDR3, as DNA: TGTGCCAGCAGCTTGGGGAGCAGCGGGATCTACGAGCAGTACTTC.

CDR3 loop: CASRLVAGIYEQYF. For the CDR3, the DNA is TGTGCCAGCAGGCTAGTAGCGGGAATCTACGAGCAGTACTTC. The chain employs TRBV6-5 and TRBJ2-7; 8 positions match TRBD2. V was clipped by 6 bases and J by 3 bases; unmatched bases: 7. CDR1 and CDR2 from the germline V gene are MNHEY and SVGAGI. This CDR3 comprises 14 residues.

The genes are TRBV9 and TRBJ2-1; TRBD1 agrees at 8 bases. Germline V gene data show CDR1 as SGDLS and CDR2 as YYNGEE. The CDR3 has 15 amino acids. Trimming cost V 5 bases and J 3 bases; bases outside gene matches: 7. CDR3 in amino acids: CASSPDRGLYNEQFF. The CDR3 DNA reads TGTGCCAGCAGTCCAGACAGGGGTCTCTACAATGAGCAGTTCTTC.

The J gene is TRBJ1-6, the V gene TRBV29-1; no reliable D call. V gave up 6 bases and J gave up 16 bases, with 16 bases separating them. CDR1 and CDR2 (germline): SQVTM, ANQGSEA. The CDR3 runs 11 residues. This chain's CDR3 is CSVLATEPLHF. The CDR3 DNA follows: TGCAGCGTCTTAGCTACAGAGCCACTCCACTTT.

CDR3 in DNA: TGTGCCAGCAGGCCCCGGGGGCAGGGAGAGACCCAGTACTTC. This codes for CASRPRGQGETQYF. The chain couples TRBV7-2 to TRBJ2-5; D may correspond to TRBD1 or TRBD2 (6 bases each). CDR3 size: 14 residues. The V end was cut by 6 bases, the J end by 4 bases, with 15 bases between. From germline, CDR1 is SGHTA and CDR2 FQGNSA.

The V gene is TRBV2, the J gene TRBJ1-4, with a possible D match to TRBD1 (6 bases). This CDR3 comprises 12 residues. V was pared by 5 bases and J by 8 bases, with 9 bases between. Germline CDR1 and CDR2: SNHLY and FYNNEI. CDR3 region: CASSSGGEKLFF. Written as DNA, the CDR3 is TGTGCCAGCAGTAGTGGGGGCGAAAAACTGTTTTTT.

The chain recombines TRBV7-2 with TRBJ2-7; no clear D. The V and J ends lost 3 bases and 6 bases respectively, with 12 bases between them. Per the germline V gene, CDR1 is SGHTA and CDR2 is FQGNSA. This CDR3 has 13 residues. For the CDR3, the DNA is TGTGCCAGCAGCTTCAACGTGGTCGGCGAGCAGTACTTC. Protein product: CASSFNVVGEQYF.

The gene calls are TRBV19 and TRBJ2-4; weak D call: TRBD2 (5 bases). This CDR3 has 15 residues. Trimming removed 3 bases from V and 15 bases from J, with 24 bases in between. Germline V lookup: CDR1 LNHDA, CDR2 SQIVND (reference sequence). The CDR3 is CASSISGVRPGPGYF. The CDR3 nucleotides read TGTGCCAGTAGTATTTCCGGGGTTCGCCCCGGCCCGGGGTACTTC. Combining the CDR3 with reference TRBV19 and TRBJ2-4 gives the whole variable domain DGGITQSPKYLFRKEGQNVTLSCEQNLNHDAMYWYRQDPGQGLRLIYYSQIVNDFQKGDIAEGYSVSREKKESFPLTVTSAQKNPTAFYLCASSISGVRPGPGYFGAGTRLSVL.

V usage is TRBV27 and J usage is TRBJ1-5, with D possibly TRBD1 on 5 matching bases. V lost 5 bases, J lost 2 bases, and 10 bases lay in between. The CDR3 consists of 14 residues. Germline V CDR1 and CDR2: MNHEY, SMNVEV (reference sequence). The CDR3 nucleotides are TGTGCCAGCAGTCCCCGGGACCGCAATCAGCCCCAGCATTTT. Its translation is CASSPRDRNQPQHF.

This clone was counted only a few times. V gene TRBV19 combines with J gene TRBJ1-1, with TRBD1 as a possible D gene (5 bases). Trimming left V 5 bases short and J 1 base short, with 23 bases between. Germline CDR1 is LNHDA and CDR2 is SQIVND (reference sequence). The CDR3 spans 18 residues. CDR3 DNA: TGTGCCAGTAGTGAGGGACGGCGCCTGCTCGTATCGAACACTGAAGCTTTCTTT. As protein: CASSEGRRLLVSNTEAFF.

The gene calls are TRBV18 and TRBJ2-3, with D unresolved. V lost 3 bases and J lost 2, with 12 bases in between. CDR3 size: 15 residues. Germline assignment: CDR1 KGHSH and CDR2 LQKENI. CDR3 loop: CASSPVPVNTDTQYF. CDR3 DNA sequence: TGTGCCAGCTCACCTGTGCCTGTTAACACAGATACGCAGTATTTT.

This sequence joins TRBV5-4 and TRBJ2-2; 10 nucleotides align to TRBD1. V lost 4 bases, J lost 5 bases, and 14 bases stayed unmatched. There are 18 residues in the CDR3. CDR1 SGHNT and CDR2 YYREEE come from the germline V gene (reference sequence). DNA of the CDR3: TGTGCCAGCAGCGGGGAATACCGGGACAGGGGTTGGACCGGGGAGCTGTTTTTT. Translation gives CASSGEYRDRGWTGELFF.

The chain carries TRBV5-1 and TRBJ2-2; TRBD1 might be the D (5 bases). Trimming shortened V by 4 bases and J by 1 base, and 11 bases separated the two germline ends. The germline CDR1 and CDR2 sequences are SGHRS and YFSETQ. CDR3 length: 15 residues. CDR3 amino acids: CASSINRQNTGELFF. The CDR3 DNA follows: TGCGCCAGCAGCATAAACAGGCAGAACACCGGGGAGCTGTTTTTT.

The gene calls are TRBV19 and TRBJ2-1; TRBD2 aligns across 8 bases. CDR1 is LNHDA, CDR2 SQIVND, per germline (reference sequence). The CDR3 spans 15 residues. With 3 bases clipped from V and 6 bases from J, the junction kept 7 bases outside the gene matches. DNA for the CDR3: TGTGCCAGTAGTATGACCAGCGGGAGTATCAATGAGCAGTTCTTC. It yields the protein CASSMTSGSINEQFF.

This clone was detected once. The V call is TRBV25-1, the J call TRBJ1-1; D unresolved. V dropped 1 base and J dropped 5 bases, with 11 bases sitting between them. The CDR3 is made up of 14 amino acids. Germline V gene lookup returns CDR1 MGHDK and CDR2 SYGVNS. The CDR3 DNA reads TGTGCCAGCAGTGAATCTGTGACGAGGACTGAAGCTTTCTTT. It translates to CASSESVTRTEAFF.

This clone was found a few times. V is TRBV20-1 and J is TRBJ2-2; no clear D. V dropped 5 bases and J dropped 0 bases, with 1 base sitting between them. The CDR3 has 11 amino acids. The V gene's germline CDR1 is DFQATT and CDR2 SNEGSKA (reference sequence). In nucleotides, the CDR3 is TGCAGTGCTCCGAACACCGGGGAGCTGTTTTTT. Protein: CSAPNTGELFF.

This clone was seen only once. The junction differs from germline at one of its ends, possibly a read error. The sample holds other DNA sequences that translate to the same CDR3. The V gene is TRBV18, the J gene TRBJ1-2; tentative D call: TRBD1 (5 bases). Looked up from germline, CDR1 is KGHSH and CDR2 is LQKENI. The CDR3 covers 13 residues. As DNA, the CDR3 is TGCGCCAGCTCACGGGACTCGAGCTATGGCTACACCTTC. The encoded protein is CASSRDSSYGYTF.

This rearrangement joins TRBV10-3 to TRBJ2-7; possible D gene TRBD2, 5 bases. Per the germline V gene, CDR1 is ENHRY and CDR2 is SYGVKD. Trimming left V 6 bases short and J 2 bases short, with 11 bases between. The CDR3 is 13 residues long. The CDR3 DNA sequence: TGTGCCATCAGAGGGAGTCCCCCCTACGAGCAGTACTTC. It translates to CAIRGSPPYEQYF.

V and J are TRBV5-1 and TRBJ2-3; D remains ambiguous. The V end lost 2 bases, the J end lost 2 bases, and 15 bases lay between the germline ends. The CDR3 length is 16 residues. CDR1 and CDR2 (germline): SGHRS, YFSETQ. As DNA, the CDR3 is TGCGCCAGCAGCTTAGGCCGCGGCAGCTACACAGATACGCAGTATTTT. It encodes CASSLGRGSYTDTQYF.

This sequence joins TRBV6-5 and TRBJ1-1; D unclear. The germline gives CDR1 MNHEY, CDR2 SVGAGI. The CDR3 sequence is 12 residues long. The germline V and J ends were trimmed by 10 bases and 3 bases, with 12 bases remaining between them. CDR3 nucleotides: TGTGCCACCTTAAACAGCGACACTGAAGCTTTCTTT. It specifies CATLNSDTEAFF.

This chain joins TRBV28 and TRBJ1-2; no clear D gene. V gave up 4 bases and J gave up 5 bases, with 8 bases separating them. This CDR3 contains 12 residues. Germline CDR1 reads MDHEN; CDR2 reads SYDVKM. The CDR3 reads CASSSAGYGYTF. In DNA, the CDR3 is TGTGCCAGCAGTTCCGCGGGGTATGGCTACACCTTC.

The chain couples TRBV5-1 to TRBJ2-7; 8 positions agree with TRBD1. Losses at the gene ends were 4 bases for V and 6 bases for J; bases not matched to a gene: 9. The CDR3 contains 14 residues. Per the germline V gene, CDR1 is SGHRS and CDR2 is YFSETQ. The CDR3 sequence: CASSPGQGVGEQYF. CDR3 coding DNA: TGCGCCAGCAGCCCCGGACAGGGCGTGGGCGAGCAGTACTTC.

The J gene is TRBJ2-7, the V gene TRBV2; 9 nucleotides line up with TRBD2. From germline, CDR1 is SNHLY and CDR2 FYNNEI. The J segment lost 4 bases and the V segment lost 8 bases, leaving 9 bases of the junction unmatched. The CDR3 consists of 14 residues. In nucleotides, the CDR3 is TGTGCCAGCCTGAGGACTAGCGCAAGTTACGAGCAGTACTTC. Translating gives CASLRTSASYEQYF.

The V call is TRBV6-1, the J call TRBJ2-7, with TRBD1 matching 8 bases. J lost 4 bases, V lost 5 bases, and 7 bases had no gene match. The CDR3 totals 14 residues. From germline, CDR1 is MNHNS and CDR2 SASEGT. The CDR3 is CASSSGQGLYEQYF. DNA of the CDR3: TGTGCCAGCAGTTCCGGACAGGGATTATACGAGCAGTACTTC.

J is TRBJ2-7 and V is TRBV2; 13 bases match TRBD2. V shed 4 bases and J 4 bases; nucleotides not matched to a gene: 4. CDR3 length: 15 residues. Germline values: CDR1 SNHLY, CDR2 FYNNEI. In DNA form, the CDR3 reads TGTGCCAGCAGTGCTGGACTAGCGGGAGTGTACGAGCAGTACTTC. Amino acid sequence: CASSAGLAGVYEQYF. The whole variable domain, remainder taken from reference TRBV2 and TRBJ2-7, is EPEVTQTPSHQVTQMGQEVILRCVPISNHLYFYWYRQILGQKVEFLVSFYNNEISEKSEIFDDQFSVERPDGSNFTLKIRSTKLEDSAMYFCASSAGLAGVYEQYFGPGTRLTVT.